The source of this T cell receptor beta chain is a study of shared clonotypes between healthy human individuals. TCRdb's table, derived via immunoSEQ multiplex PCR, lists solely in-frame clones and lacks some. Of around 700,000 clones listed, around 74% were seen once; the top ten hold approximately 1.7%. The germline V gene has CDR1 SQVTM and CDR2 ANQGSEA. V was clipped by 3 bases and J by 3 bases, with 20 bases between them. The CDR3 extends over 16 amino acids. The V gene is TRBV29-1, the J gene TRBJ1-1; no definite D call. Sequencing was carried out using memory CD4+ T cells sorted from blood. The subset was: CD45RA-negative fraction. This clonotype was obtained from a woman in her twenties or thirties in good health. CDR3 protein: CSVERGFGIGDTEAFF. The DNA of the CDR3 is TGCAGCGTTGAGCGCGGATTCGGGATAGGCGACACTGAAGCTTTCTTT.